The present entry profiles one T cell receptor beta chain with its context. Its target is not known. This entry belongs to a study of cytomegalovirus exposure and HLA in healthy donors. The study's findings and limits: Researchers had no immune exposure information except CMV serostatus available. Most TCR sequences were uncommon, yet certain public TCRs appeared in many donors.

The primer mix had 60 Vbeta and 13 Jbeta primers. TCRdb's copy holds only in-frame clones and misses some; the assay was immunoSEQ multiplex PCR. The table has about 150,000 clones, over 80% seen once; the top ten hold more than 3%. Germline CDR1 is SGHVS and CDR2 is FNYEAQ. The V segment lost 5 bases and the J segment 0 bases; nucleotides outside the gene matches: 14. The CDR3 length is 19 residues. The source of this sequence is a male donor in good health and CMV-seronegative. Material for sequencing was PBMCs. The chain couples TRBV7-6 to TRBJ1-3, with 9 positions matching TRBD1. This chain's CDR3 is CASSPNRGRNPGSGNTIYF. The CDR3 coding sequence is TGTGCCAGCAGCCCCAACAGGGGGCGCAACCCTGGCTCTGGAAACACCATATATTTT.